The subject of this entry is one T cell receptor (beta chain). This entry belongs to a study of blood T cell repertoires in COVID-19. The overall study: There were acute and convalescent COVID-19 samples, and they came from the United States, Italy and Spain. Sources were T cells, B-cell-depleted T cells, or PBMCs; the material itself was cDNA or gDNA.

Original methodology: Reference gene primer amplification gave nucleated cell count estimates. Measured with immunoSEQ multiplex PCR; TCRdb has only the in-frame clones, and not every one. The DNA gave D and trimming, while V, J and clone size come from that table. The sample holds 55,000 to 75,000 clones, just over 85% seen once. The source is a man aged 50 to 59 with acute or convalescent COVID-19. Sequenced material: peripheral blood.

The CDR3 spells CASSNTGVETQYF. The CDR3 bases are TGTGCCAGCAGTAATACAGGGGTAGAGACCCAGTACTTC. The chain combines TRBV9 with TRBJ2-5; TRBD1 aligns across 7 bases. From germline, CDR1 is SGDLS and CDR2 YYNGEE. After removal of 5 bases from V and 4 bases from J, the junction contained 5 bases not matched to a gene. This CDR3 comprises 13 residues.